This TCR beta chain was retrieved from a study of cytomegalovirus exposure and HLA in healthy donors. Sequencing used immunoSEQ multiplex PCR; TCRdb keeps in-frame clones, though not all of them. The sample holds about 120,000 clones, approximately 89% seen once. The junction had 6 bases not matched to a gene; V was cut back by 3 bases and J by 6 bases. Per germline, CDR1 GTSNPN and CDR2 SVGIG (reference sequence). This CDR3 contains 14 residues. A roughly 130-subject validation cohort, separate from the approximately 690-subject first cohort, supplied the donors. Overall study results and limits: The study recorded around 160 TCR beta chains that were cytomegalovirus-associated.

On this clone itself: Its matching antigen is unknown.

The sequence was obtained from a woman aged 18-29 years in good health and CMV-seronegative. The sequenced sample was PBMCs. The chain employs TRBV30 and TRBJ2-2, with 8 bases aligning to TRBD2. This CDR3 reads CAWSRRGAAGELFF. The CDR3 nucleotides are TGTGCCTGGAGCCGGCGGGGGGCTGCCGGGGAGCTGTTTTTT.